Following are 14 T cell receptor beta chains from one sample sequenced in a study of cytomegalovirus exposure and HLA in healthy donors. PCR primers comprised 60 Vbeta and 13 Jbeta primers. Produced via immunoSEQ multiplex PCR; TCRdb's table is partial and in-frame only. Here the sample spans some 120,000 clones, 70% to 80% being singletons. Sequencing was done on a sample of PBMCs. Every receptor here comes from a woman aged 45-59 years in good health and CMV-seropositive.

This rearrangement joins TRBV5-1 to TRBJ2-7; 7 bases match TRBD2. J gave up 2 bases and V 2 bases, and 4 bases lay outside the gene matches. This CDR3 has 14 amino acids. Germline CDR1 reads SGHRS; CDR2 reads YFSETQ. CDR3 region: CASSFGGTTYEQYF. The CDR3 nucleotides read TGCGCCAGCAGCTTCGGGGGGACGACCTACGAGCAGTACTTC.

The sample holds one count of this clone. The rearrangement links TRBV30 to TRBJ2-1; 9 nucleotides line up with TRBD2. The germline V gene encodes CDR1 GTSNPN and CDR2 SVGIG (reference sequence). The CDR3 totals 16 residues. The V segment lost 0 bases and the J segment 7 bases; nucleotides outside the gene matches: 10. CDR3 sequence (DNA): TGTGCCTGGAGTGTACGCGGCGGGAGGGCGGGGAATGAGCAGTTCTTC. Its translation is CAWSVRGGRAGNEQFF.

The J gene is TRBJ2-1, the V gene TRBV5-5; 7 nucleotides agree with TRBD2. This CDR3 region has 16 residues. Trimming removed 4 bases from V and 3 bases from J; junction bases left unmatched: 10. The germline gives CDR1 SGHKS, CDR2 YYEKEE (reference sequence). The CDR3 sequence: CASSIYLAADYNEQFF. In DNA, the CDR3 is TGTGCCAGCAGCATCTATCTAGCGGCGGACTACAATGAGCAGTTCTTC.

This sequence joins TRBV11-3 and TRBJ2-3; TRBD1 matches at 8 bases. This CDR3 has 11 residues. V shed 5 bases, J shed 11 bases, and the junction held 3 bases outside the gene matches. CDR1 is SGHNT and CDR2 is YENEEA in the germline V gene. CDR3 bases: TGTGCCAGCAGCCCGGACAGGGTGCAGTATTTT. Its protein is CASSPDRVQYF.

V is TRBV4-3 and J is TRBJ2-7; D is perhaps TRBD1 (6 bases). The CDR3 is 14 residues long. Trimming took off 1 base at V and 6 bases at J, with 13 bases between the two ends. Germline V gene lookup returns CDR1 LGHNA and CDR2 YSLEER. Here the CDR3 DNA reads TGCGCCAGCAGCCAAGTCAGCAGGGGCGGCGAGCAGTACTTC. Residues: CASSQVSRGGEQYF.

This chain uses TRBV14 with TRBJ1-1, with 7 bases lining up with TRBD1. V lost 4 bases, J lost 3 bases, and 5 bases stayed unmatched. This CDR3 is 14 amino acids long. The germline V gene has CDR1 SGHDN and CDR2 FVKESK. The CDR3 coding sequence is TGTGCCAGCAGCCCCTTGGGGACAGACACTGAAGCTTTCTTT. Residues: CASSPLGTDTEAFF.

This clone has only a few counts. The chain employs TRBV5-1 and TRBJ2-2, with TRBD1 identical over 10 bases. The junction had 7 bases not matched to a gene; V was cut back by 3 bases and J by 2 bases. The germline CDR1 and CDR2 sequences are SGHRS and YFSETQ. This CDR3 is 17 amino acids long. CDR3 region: CASSSPRTGGNTGELFF. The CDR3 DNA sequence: TGCGCCAGCAGCTCACCCCGGACAGGGGGTAACACCGGGGAGCTGTTTTTT.

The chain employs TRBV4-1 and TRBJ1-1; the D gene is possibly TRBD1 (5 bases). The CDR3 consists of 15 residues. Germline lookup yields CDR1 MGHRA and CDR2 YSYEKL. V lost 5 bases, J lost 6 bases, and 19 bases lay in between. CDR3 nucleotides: TGCGCCAGCAGCTTTCAGGATTCAGGGAATTCTGAAGCTTTCTTT. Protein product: CASSFQDSGNSEAFF.

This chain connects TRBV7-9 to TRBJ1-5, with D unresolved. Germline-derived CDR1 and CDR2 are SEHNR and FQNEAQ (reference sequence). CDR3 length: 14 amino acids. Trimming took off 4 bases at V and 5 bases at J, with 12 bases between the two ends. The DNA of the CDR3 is TGTGCCAGCAGCTCCGGGAATTTACATCAGCCCCAGCATTTT. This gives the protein CASSSGNLHQPQHF.

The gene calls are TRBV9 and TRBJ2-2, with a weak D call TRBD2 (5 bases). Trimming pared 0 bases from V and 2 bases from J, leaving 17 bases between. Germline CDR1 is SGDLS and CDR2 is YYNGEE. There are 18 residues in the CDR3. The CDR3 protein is CASSVGHPIARNTGELFF. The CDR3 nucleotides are TGTGCCAGCAGCGTAGGGCACCCCATAGCGAGAAACACCGGGGAGCTGTTTTTT. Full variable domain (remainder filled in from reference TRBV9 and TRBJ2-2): DSGVTQTPKHLITATGQRVTLRCSPRSGDLSVYWYQQSLDQGLQFLIQYYNGEERAKGNILERFSAQQFPDLHSELNLSSLELGDSALYFCASSVGHPIARNTGELFFGEGSRLTVL.

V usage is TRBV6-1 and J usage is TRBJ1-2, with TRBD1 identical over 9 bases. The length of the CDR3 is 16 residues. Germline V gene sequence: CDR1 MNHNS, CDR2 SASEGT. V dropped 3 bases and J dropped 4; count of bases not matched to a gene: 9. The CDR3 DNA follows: TGTGCCAGCAGTGACGTACCGGGACAGGGCATCTATGGCTACACCTTC. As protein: CASSDVPGQGIYGYTF.

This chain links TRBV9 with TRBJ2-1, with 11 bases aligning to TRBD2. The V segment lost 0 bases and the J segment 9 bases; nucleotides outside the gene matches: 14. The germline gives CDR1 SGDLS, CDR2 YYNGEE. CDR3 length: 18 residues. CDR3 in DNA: TGTGCCAGCAGCGTAGGTCTGACTAGCGGGACCATCCCCTCTGAGCAGTTCTTC. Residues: CASSVGLTSGTIPSEQFF.

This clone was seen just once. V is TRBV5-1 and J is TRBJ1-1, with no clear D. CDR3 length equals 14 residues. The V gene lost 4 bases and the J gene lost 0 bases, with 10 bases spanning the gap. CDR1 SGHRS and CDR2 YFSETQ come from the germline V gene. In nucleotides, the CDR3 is TGCGCCAGCAGCCCGGTGACACTGAACACTGAAGCTTTCTTT. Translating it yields CASSPVTLNTEAFF.

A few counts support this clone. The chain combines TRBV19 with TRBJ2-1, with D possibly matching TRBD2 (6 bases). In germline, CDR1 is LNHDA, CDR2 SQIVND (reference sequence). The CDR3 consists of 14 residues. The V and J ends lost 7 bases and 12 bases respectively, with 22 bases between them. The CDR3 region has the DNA TGTGCCAGTAAGCAGCTAACTTCCAGCGGGTCGCAGTTCTTC. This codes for CASKQLTSSGSQFF. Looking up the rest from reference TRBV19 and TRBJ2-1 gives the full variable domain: DGGITQSPKYLFRKEGQNVTLSCEQNLNHDAMYWYRQDPGQGLRLIYYSQIVNDFQKGDIAEGYSVSREKKESFPLTVTSAQKNPTAFYLCASKQLTSSGSQFFGPGTRLTVL.